A selection of T cell receptor beta chains follows, all from one sample in a study of blood T cell repertoires in COVID-19. Profiled with immunoSEQ multiplex PCR; TCRdb holds only in-frame clones, not every one. The sample contains roughly 280,000 clones, around 89% of which appear only once. The sample taken for sequencing was PBMCs or T cells enriched from blood (not recorded which). The receptor set was obtained from a woman between 18 and 29 years old who had recovered from COVID-19. Each CDR3 is given with its conserved first and last residue. D genes are given only for firm matches. Rows may omit the clone size; those that give it use once, few, many or a size class.

clone_size,v_call,cdr3_length,j_call,d_call,cdr3_nt,cdr3_aa
once,TRBV13,16,TRBJ2-7,.,TGTGCCAGCAGCTTAGGCGCGTCAAAACGGGTCTACGAGCAGTACTTC,CASSLGASKRVYEQYF
.,TRBV5-6,16,TRBJ2-5,TRBD2,TGTGCCAGCAGCTTCGCCGGGACTAGCGAGGTAAAGACCCAGTACTTC,CASSFAGTSEVKTQYF
.,TRBV2,16,TRBJ2-3,TRBD1,TGTGCCAGCAGTGAAGTTAGGGGGCCTGGCACAGATACGCAGTATTTT,CASSEVRGPGTDTQYF
.,TRBV28,14,TRBJ2-1,TRBD1,TGTGCCAGCAGTTTCAGGCAGGGGGCGGCTGAGCAGTTCTTC,CASSFRQGAAEQFF
.,TRBV27,14,TRBJ1-1,.,TGTGCCAGCAGTTTTTCGGCGCGGAGCACTGAAGCTTTCTTT,CASSFSARSTEAFF
.,TRBV6-5,15,TRBJ1-6,.,TGTGCCAGCAGTCTTCTACAAGGACAGAATTCACCCCTCCACTTT,CASSLLQGQNSPLHF
.,TRBV2,16,TRBJ2-5,TRBD2,TGTGCCAGCAGTGAAGGGACTAGCGGGGGGAAAGAGACCCAGTACTTC,CASSEGTSGGKETQYF
.,TRBV27,16,TRBJ2-7,TRBD1,TGTGCCAGCAGCCCACAGGGGGCTTTTTACATTGGGGAGCAGTACTTC,CASSPQGAFYIGEQYF
.,TRBV7-3,16,TRBJ2-2,.,TGTGCCAGCAGCCCCCCCGACGGGGGACGAACCGGGGAGCTGTTTTTT,CASSPPDGGRTGELFF
.,TRBV7-9,15,TRBJ1-2,.,TGTGCCAGCAGCTTAGCGAGACAAGTTAACTATGGCTACACCTTC,CASSLARQVNYGYTF
.,TRBV5-4,16,TRBJ2-2,.,TGTGCCAGCAGCTTAGGAGGGGGCGGTGGAACCGGGGAGCTGTTTTTT,CASSLGGGGGTGELFF
.,TRBV11-3,16,TRBJ2-2,TRBD1,TGTGCCAGCAGCTTAGGTACAGGGGGCTACACCGGGGAGCTGTTTTTT,CASSLGTGGYTGELFF
.,TRBV27,14,TRBJ1-5,TRBD1,TGTGCCAGCAGGAGGACAGGGATTAATCAGCCCCAGCATTTT,CASRRTGINQPQHF
.,TRBV5-1,15,TRBJ1-4,.,TGCGCCAGCAGCTTGACTCCCGGGATTCATGAAAAACTGTTTTTT,CASSLTPGIHEKLFF
.,TRBV2,12,TRBJ1-1,.,TGTGCCAGCAGTGGGACAGCCACTGAAGCTTTCTTT,CASSGTATEAFF
.,TRBV3-1/TRBV3-2,16,TRBJ1-2,.,TGTGCCAGCAGCCAAGGGGCCTCGACAGGTCATGTCGGCTACACCTTC,CASSQGASTGHVGYTF
once,TRBV6-2/TRBV6-3,14,TRBJ2-7,TRBD1,TGTGCCAGCAGTCCGACAGGGGGTGGCTACGAGCAGTACTTC,CASSPTGGGYEQYF
.,TRBV9,15,TRBJ1-6,.,TGTGCCAGCAGCGTAGTCGCCACCGAGAATTCACCCCTCCACTTT,CASSVVATENSPLHF
.,TRBV2,13,TRBJ1-1,TRBD1,TGTGCCAGCAAAGGGACAGGGGACACTGAAGCTTTCTTT,CASKGTGDTEAFF
.,TRBV5-1,15,TRBJ1-2,TRBD1,TGCGCCAGCAGCCTGGGACAGGGTACTAACTATGGCTACACCTTC,CASSLGQGTNYGYTF
.,TRBV3-1/TRBV3-2,14,TRBJ1-6,.,TGTGCCAGCAGACTCACCGGAGGTAATTCACCCCTCCACTTT,CASRLTGGNSPLHF
.,TRBV11-2,15,TRBJ2-3,.,TGTGCCAGCAGCTTACGGGACTTCCAAACAGATACGCAGTATTTT,CASSLRDFQTDTQYF
.,TRBV7-9,15,TRBJ1-4,.,TGTGCCAGCAGCTTAGGCCAGGGGCCAAATGAAAAACTGTTTTTT,CASSLGQGPNEKLFF